This paragraph reports one T cell receptor (beta chain). Living in 24 US areas, the participants were between about 18 and 100 years of age. Participant-reported clinical history was the basis for cohort assignment. The data were produced by immunoSEQ multiplex PCR, yet TCRdb's version contains in-frame clones alone and is incomplete. The data hold some 270,000 clones, with over 75% observed a single time. V lost 5 bases and J lost 0; bases outside the gene matches: 6. The length of the CDR3 is 16 residues. Germline V gene lookup returns CDR1 SGHTA and CDR2 FQGNSA. These data originate in a study of blood T cell repertoires in COVID-19. As for the study in general: Researchers got acute and convalescent COVID-19 samples from the United States, Italy and Spain.

The chain is built from TRBV7-2 and TRBJ2-4; 8 bases are a match to TRBD2. Source material: PBMCs or T cells enriched from blood (not recorded which). The receptor's source is a woman between 50 and 59 years old with acute COVID-19. The CDR3 spells CASSRREGLAKNIQYF. In DNA, the CDR3 is TGTGCCAGCAGCCGCCGGGAGGGGCTAGCCAAAAACATTCAGTACTTC.